This is a list of T cell receptor beta chains from one sample in a study of STAT5B mutations in CD4+ large granular lymphocyte leukemia. Clones were sequenced by immunoSEQ multiplex PCR, and TCRdb holds only the in-frame ones, with some missing. The sample has 31,000 or so clones, about 89% seen once; the top ten hold 0.4% to 0.5%. The sequencing sample was made of CD4+ T cells from blood buffy coats. The receptor set was obtained from a human donor in good health. The CDR3 runs from the conserved cysteine through the conserved F or W. Each record gives: J gene, V gene, clone size, D gene, CDR3 DNA, CDR3 protein. The D gene is left open where the match is weak. Clone size is given for some rows only: seen once, a few or many times, or a class if the clone is expanded.

>TRBJ1-1|TRBV2|few|NA
TGTGCCAGCAGCCCTAAAGTCGCAGGGAACACTGAAGCTTTCTTT
CASSPKVAGNTEAFF
>TRBJ2-7|TRBV30|NA|TRBD2
TGTGCCTGTCGTCTAGGCGGGAGGGCCTACGAGCAGTACTTC
CACRLGGRAYEQYF
>TRBJ2-7|TRBV7-9|NA|NA
TGTGCCAGCAGCGGACGATACGAGCAGTACTTC
CASSGRYEQYF
>TRBJ1-1|TRBV2|NA|NA
TGTGCCAGCAGTGAAGGCTGGACTGAAGCTTTCTTT
CASSEGWTEAFF
>TRBJ2-7|TRBV5-1|NA|TRBD2
TGCGCCAGCAGCTTGGTCCCGCTAGCGGGAGTTAACGAGCAGTACTTC
CASSLVPLAGVNEQYF
>TRBJ2-3|TRBV7-2|NA|NA
TGTGCCAGCAGCTTAGGCCCCCCAGGTTCTGGGACAGATACGCAGTATTTT
CASSLGPPGSGTDTQYF
>TRBJ1-1|TRBV6-1|NA|TRBD1
TGTGCCAGCAGTGGTTACAGGGGGCGCCGGTCTGAAGCTTTCTTT
CASSGYRGRRSEAFF
>TRBJ1-2|TRBV25-1|NA|TRBD1
TGTGCCAGCAGGGCTACAGGGGGCGATGGCTACACCTTC
CASRATGGDGYTF
>TRBJ1-5|TRBV6-1|few|NA
TGTGCCAGCAGTGAAGAGCCGGCGGTTTATCAGCCCCAGCATTTT
CASSEEPAVYQPQHF
>TRBJ2-7|TRBV6-1|NA|NA
TGTGCCAGCAGTGGAGGGCTAGTGGGGTGGGAGCAGTACTTC
CASSGGLVGWEQYF
>TRBJ1-4|TRBV7-9|once|NA
TGTGCCAGCAGCTTAGCGGTGGGGGGACATGAAAAACTGTTTTTT
CASSLAVGGHEKLFF
>TRBJ2-3|TRBV11-2|NA|TRBD2
TGTGCCAGCAGCGGGTATAGCGGGACTAGCACAGATACGCAGTATTTT
CASSGYSGTSTDTQYF
>TRBJ1-5|TRBV28|few|TRBD1
TGTGCCAGCAGTTTTCAGGGACAGGGGTATCAGCCCCAGCATTTT
CASSFQGQGYQPQHF
>TRBJ1-1|TRBV27|NA|NA
TGTGCCAGCAGTTTTCAGAGCGGCGCTGAAGCTTTCTTT
CASSFQSGAEAFF
>TRBJ2-2|TRBV7-2|NA|TRBD2
TGTGCCAGCAGCTTAGAGGCGGGAGAATTCGGGGAGCTGTTTTTT
CASSLEAGEFGELFF
>TRBJ2-3|TRBV11-2|NA|NA
TGTGCCAGCAGCTTAGGCACAGATACGCAGTATTTT
CASSLGTDTQYF
>TRBJ1-2|TRBV7-9|NA|NA
TGTGCCAGCAGCTTAAGTAATAATTATGGCTACACCTTC
CASSLSNNYGYTF
>TRBJ1-1|TRBV19|NA|NA
TGTGCCAGTAGTAGCGAGGGGAACACTGAAGCTTTCTTT
CASSSEGNTEAFF
>TRBJ2-2|TRBV14|NA|NA
TGTGCCAGCAGCCGCGGAGTATCCGGGGAGCTGTTTTTT
CASSRGVSGELFF
>TRBJ2-3|TRBV11-2|NA|NA
TGTGCCAGCAGCCCCCAGAGATGGGCAGATACGCAGTATTTT
CASSPQRWADTQYF
>TRBJ2-7|TRBV23-1|NA|TRBD1
TGCGCCAGCAGTCAATCTTCAGGGGGCGATTCCCACGAGCAGTACTTC
CASSQSSGGDSHEQYF
>TRBJ1-6|TRBV6-1|NA|TRBD1
TGTGCCAGCAGTGAGTTGCAGGGGGGGAATTCACCCCTCCACTTT
CASSELQGGNSPLHF
>TRBJ2-7|TRBV11-2|NA|NA
TGTGCCAGCAGCTCCCTAGTCCTGGGGGAGCAGTACTTC
CASSSLVLGEQYF
>TRBJ2-3|TRBV2|NA|NA
TGTGCCAGCAGCTACAGGGCAGATACGCAGTATTTT
CASSYRADTQYF
>TRBJ2-3|TRBV11-3|NA|TRBD2
TGTGCCAGCAGCTTAGACCCCATCGGACTAGCGGGAGTCGGCACAGATACGCAGTATTTT
CASSLDPIGLAGVGTDTQYF
>TRBJ1-2|TRBV19|NA|NA
TGTGCCAGTAGGAGGGACACCTCTAACTATGGCTACACCTTC
CASRRDTSNYGYTF
>TRBJ1-1|TRBV4-2|few|NA
TGTGCCAGCAGCCACTATGACAGGAACACTGAAGCTTTCTTT
CASSHYDRNTEAFF
>TRBJ2-4|TRBV12-1|NA|NA
TGTGCCAGCAGCGTCAAGGGTAAGGTGGAAAACATTCAGTACTTC
CASSVKGKVENIQYF
>TRBJ1-1|TRBV5-1|once|NA
TGCGCCAGCAGCTTGGCCCGACGGCCGTCTCACACTGAAGCTTTCTTT
CASSLARRPSHTEAFF
>TRBJ2-5|TRBV4-1|NA|NA
TGCGCCAGCAGCCAAGGGGAAGTAGAGACCCAGTACTTC
CASSQGEVETQYF
>TRBJ2-1|TRBV29-1|NA|NA
TGCAGCGTTGTAAGGCTGACAGGTTACAATGAGCAGTTCTTC
CSVVRLTGYNEQFF
>TRBJ2-6|TRBV5-1|NA|NA
TGCGCCAGCACCATCGTAACGGGACGGAGCTCTGGGGCCAACGTCCTGACTTTC
CASTIVTGRSSGANVLTF
>TRBJ1-2|TRBV19|NA|TRBD1
TGTGCCAGTAGTACTGGGACAGGGGATGGCTACACCTTC
CASSTGTGDGYTF
>TRBJ2-7|TRBV6-1|once|TRBD2
TGTGCCAGCAGTGGATATAGCGGGAGCCCAACAGGCGAGCAGTACTTC
CASSGYSGSPTGEQYF
>TRBJ1-6|TRBV2|once|TRBD1
TGTGCCAGCAACGAGGACAGGGGTTATTCACCCCTCCACTTT
CASNEDRGYSPLHF
>TRBJ2-5|TRBV7-9|NA|NA
TGTGCCAGCAGCTTCCCCGGACAGTACCAAGAGACCCAGTACTTC
CASSFPGQYQETQYF
>TRBJ1-2|TRBV6-5|once|NA
TGTGCCAGCAGCTCGGACCACTTCTATGGCTACACCTTC
CASSSDHFYGYTF
>TRBJ2-2|TRBV6-6|NA|TRBD1
TGTGCCAGCAGTTACTCACAGGGGGCGATGGACGGGGAGCTGTTTTTT
CASSYSQGAMDGELFF
>TRBJ2-1|TRBV5-6|NA|NA
TGTGCCAGCTCCCTCCCCCCCTTGAATGAGCAGTTCTTC
CASSLPPLNEQFF
>TRBJ2-2|TRBV25-1|NA|TRBD2
TGTGCCAGTACTAGCGGGAGGCACGGGGAGCTGTTTTTT
CASTSGRHGELFF
>TRBJ2-1|TRBV7-2|NA|NA
TGTGCCAGCAGCTTAGAAGGGTGGGAGCAGTTCTTC
CASSLEGWEQFF
>TRBJ1-2|TRBV6-5|once|NA
TGTGCCAGCTCAAGGGGGGAGGCCAGCTATGGCTACACCTTC
CASSRGEASYGYTF